This TCR beta chain was recovered during a study of CD8+ T cells in alopecia areata. This clone was counted only a few times. Per germline, CDR1 MGHDK and CDR2 SYGVNS. With V trimmed by 3 bases and J by 2 bases, 11 bases remained unmatched. This CDR3 region has 17 residues. Isolated RNA was reverse transcribed into cDNA used as the sequencing template. The protocol was immunoSEQ multiplex PCR, while the TCRdb copy is restricted to in-frame clones and leaves out a portion. The table has roughly 100,000 clones, approximately 52% seen once. The sequencing sample was made of CD4+ T cells sorted from blood. The sequence was obtained from a human donor in good health. The V call is TRBV25-1, the J call TRBJ2-5; 8 bases fit TRBD2. The CDR3 sequence is CASSDRRSGGVQETQYF. CDR3 DNA: TGTGCCAGCAGTGACCGCCGGAGCGGGGGTGTGCAAGAGACCCAGTACTTC.